This T cell receptor beta chain was sequenced in a study of T cells after somatic rescue of genetic block. TCRdb keeps only in-frame clones here, not all; method: immunoSEQ multiplex PCR. The sample carries roughly 58,000 clones, 90% to 97% recorded once. Germline-derived CDR1 and CDR2 are ENHRY and SYGVKD. This CDR3 comprises 14 residues. Trimming took 6 bases from V and 3 from J; bases not matched to a gene: 7. The TCR was taken from a child younger than two. Material for sequencing was peripheral blood mononuclear cells (PBMCs). The chain recombines TRBV10-3 with TRBJ2-7, with TRBD1 matching 8 bases. CDR3 in amino acids: CAIRGQEPFYEQYF. The CDR3 coding sequence is TGTGCCATCAGGGGACAGGAGCCCTTCTACGAGCAGTACTTC.